The 30 T cell receptor beta chains listed next were all sequenced from one sample in a study of shared clonotypes between healthy human individuals. Generated by immunoSEQ multiplex PCR, the TCRdb table keeps only in-frame clones and is missing some. The table includes 400,000 to 550,000 clones, 65% to 80% detected once. The sequenced material came from PBMCs. These receptors all stem from a woman in her 40s in good health. Some clones in this sample may be carry-over from other donors' samples.

The chain carries TRBV14 and TRBJ1-4; 7 positions agree with TRBD1. This CDR3 has 15 amino acids. Germline CDR1 SGHDN, CDR2 FVKESK. J was trimmed by 8 bases and V by 5 bases; bases with no gene match: 11. Here the CDR3 DNA reads TGTGCCAGCAGCGCAACAGGGGCGGGTAACGAAAAACTGTTTTTT. This translates into CASSATGAGNEKLFF.

CDR3 in DNA: TGTGCCAGCAAGTCGGGCCTGACTAATGAAAAACTGTTTTTT. Translation gives CASKSGLTNEKLFF. This chain links TRBV2 with TRBJ1-4, with D unclear. This CDR3 contains 14 residues. Germline CDR1 and CDR2: SNHLY and FYNNEI. Between the trimmed V and J ends, which lost 7 bases and 2 bases, there was a span of 11 bases.

The chain recombines TRBV7-2 with TRBJ2-1; the match to TRBD2 covers 10 bases. CDR3 size: 15 residues. Trimming took 0 bases from V and 6 from J; bases not matched to a gene: 2. CDR1 and CDR2 from the germline V gene are SGHTA and FQGNSA. For the CDR3, the DNA is TGTGCCAGCAGCTTAGCAACTAGCGGGGCCAATGAGCAGTTCTTC. Translating gives CASSLATSGANEQFF.

The CDR3 DNA is TGTGCCAGCGAGGGCAGGACCTACGAGCAGTACTTC. It yields the protein CASEGRTYEQYF. V gene TRBV2 combines with J gene TRBJ2-7, with D possibly TRBD2 on 5 matching bases. The ends were cut back, 8 bases at V and 2 bases at J, with 10 bases in the middle. CDR1 and CDR2 from the germline V gene are SNHLY and FYNNEI. The CDR3 extends over 12 amino acids.

This clone was detected only once. The rearrangement joins TRBV4-3 to TRBJ2-7; TRBD2 aligns across 11 bases. The trim removed 0 bases at V and 4 bases at J, leaving 2 bases unmatched. CDR1 and CDR2 from the germline V gene are LGHNA and YSLEER. This CDR3 comprises 15 residues. The CDR3 coding sequence is TGCGCCAGCAGCCAAGATAGCGGGAGGGAGTACGAGCAGTACTTC. This encodes CASSQDSGREYEQYF.

This sequence joins TRBV30 and TRBJ1-5, with D possibly being TRBD1 (5 bases). V was trimmed by 0 bases and J by 2 bases, leaving 11 bases between them. CDR1 GTSNPN and CDR2 SVGIG come from the germline V gene (reference sequence). The length of the CDR3 is 15 residues. CDR3 protein: CAWSVGTLGNQPQHF. CDR3 coding DNA: TGTGCCTGGAGTGTAGGGACGTTGGGCAATCAGCCCCAGCATTTT.

This rearrangement joins TRBV28 to TRBJ2-7; 9 bases are shared with TRBD1. The J segment lost 3 bases and the V segment lost 6 bases, leaving 9 bases of the junction unmatched. CDR1 MDHEN and CDR2 SYDVKM come from the germline V gene. The CDR3 length is 15 residues. CDR3 in amino acids: CASRSPGQGDYEQYF. The CDR3 region has the DNA TGTGCCAGCAGATCCCCGGGACAGGGAGACTACGAGCAGTACTTC.

This clone came up many times. J is TRBJ2-1 and V is TRBV2; the match to TRBD2 covers 8 bases. The CDR3 has 15 residues. Germline-derived CDR1 and CDR2 are SNHLY and FYNNEI. Trimming cost V 7 bases and J 9 bases; bases outside gene matches: 14. CDR3: CASTKEETGGREQFF. In DNA form, the CDR3 reads TGTGCCAGCACTAAAGAGGAAACGGGGGGGCGTGAGCAGTTCTTC.

This clone was detected only a few times. The V gene is TRBV11-3, the J gene TRBJ2-1; the D gene could be TRBD1 or TRBD2 (5 bases each). Deletions cut 1 base from V and 9 bases from J, with 13 bases between. Germline V gene sequence: CDR1 SGHNT, CDR2 YENEEA. CDR3 length: 14 amino acids. The CDR3 region has the DNA TGTGCCAGCAGCTTAGGGGACCCCCGAGGTGAGCAGTTCTTC. Its translation: CASSLGDPRGEQFF.

The rearrangement uses TRBV6-5 and TRBJ2-1; tentative D call: TRBD2 (6 bases). The CDR3 runs to 15 residues. The germline V and J ends were trimmed by 5 bases and 8 bases, with 19 bases remaining between them. The germline CDR1 and CDR2 sequences are MNHEY and SVGAGI. CDR3 region: CASSRLGSPRDEQFF. CDR3 DNA sequence: TGTGCCAGCAGTCGACTAGGCTCTCCTCGGGATGAGCAGTTCTTC.

The V and J genes are TRBV9 and TRBJ2-1; D call uncertain. The V gene lost 3 bases and the J gene lost 8 bases, with 15 bases spanning the gap. Germline-derived CDR1 and CDR2 are SGDLS and YYNGEE. This CDR3 has 14 amino acids. CDR3 sequence (DNA): TGTGCCAGCAGCGGTCGTGAGGCGCGCGATGAGCAGTTCTTC. It is translated as CASSGREARDEQFF.

The chain recombines TRBV2 with TRBJ2-7; the match to TRBD1 covers 8 bases. Germline V lookup: CDR1 SNHLY, CDR2 FYNNEI. The CDR3 contains 15 residues. Trimming at V came to 7 bases and at J to 2 bases, leaving 10 bases not matched to a gene. The CDR3 loop reads CASIVRDRSPYEQYF. CDR3 DNA: TGTGCCAGCATCGTCAGGGACAGGAGCCCCTACGAGCAGTACTTC.

The J gene is TRBJ1-4, the V gene TRBV6-6; a weak D match, TRBD1 (6 bases). Trimming left V 2 bases short and J 4 bases short, with 8 bases between. CDR1 and CDR2 (germline): MNHNY, SVGAGI (reference sequence). The CDR3 runs to 14 residues. The CDR3 region is CASSYRQVNEKLFF. As DNA, the CDR3 is TGTGCCAGCAGTTACCGACAGGTTAATGAAAAACTGTTTTTT.

V is TRBV4-2 and J is TRBJ2-3; weak D call: TRBD1 (6 bases). CDR1 and CDR2 (germline): LGHNA, YNFKEQ. The CDR3 sequence is 15 residues long. The germline V and J ends were trimmed by 0 bases and 7 bases, with 14 bases remaining between them. The CDR3 DNA reads TGTGCCAGCAGCCAAGATTGGGGGCCACAAAATACGCAGTATTTT. It is translated as CASSQDWGPQNTQYF.

The chain uses TRBV4-3 and TRBJ2-3; tentatively, D is TRBD2 (5 bases). The germline V gene encodes CDR1 LGHNA and CDR2 YSLEER. CDR3 length: 14 amino acids. The V end was cut by 1 base, the J end by 5 bases, with 10 bases between. The CDR3 is CASSQVRGGDTQYF. The CDR3 DNA reads TGCGCCAGCAGCCAAGTCCGGGGTGGAGATACGCAGTATTTT.

V and J are TRBV5-6 and TRBJ1-2; D is unresolved. Germline-derived CDR1 and CDR2 are SGHDT and YYEEEE. The length of the CDR3 is 12 residues. V dropped 5 bases and J dropped 5 bases, with 10 bases sitting between them. The CDR3 loop is CASRSTGYGYTF. The CDR3, as DNA: TGTGCCAGCAGATCCACGGGATATGGCTACACCTTC.

The rearrangement uses TRBV5-1 and TRBJ2-3, with D tentatively TRBD1 (5 bases). The CDR3 runs to 14 residues. Looked up from germline, CDR1 is SGHRS and CDR2 is YFSETQ. Trimming removed 4 bases at V and 5 bases at J, with 14 bases between. As DNA, the CDR3 is TGCGCCAGCAGCAAGGGGCAAGGGCGAGATACGCAGTATTTT. Translated, it gives CASSKGQGRDTQYF.

The rearrangement uses TRBV10-1 and TRBJ2-4, with 7 nucleotides matching TRBD1. In germline, CDR1 is WNHNN, CDR2 SYGVQD (reference sequence). V lost 5 bases and J lost 2; bases outside the gene matches: 6. The CDR3 runs 15 residues. The CDR3: CASSCSQGPKNIQYF. CDR3 DNA: TGCGCCAGCAGTTGCTCACAGGGGCCCAAAAACATTCAGTACTTC.

The chain has TRBV7-3 and TRBJ2-7, with no clear D. The CDR3 spans 15 residues. Germline CDR1 reads SGHTA; CDR2 reads FQGTGA. With 2 bases removed from V and 4 bases from J, the gap between germline ends came to 15 bases. The CDR3 loop is CASSLDSVTQYEQYF. The CDR3 DNA sequence: TGTGCCAGCAGCTTAGATTCCGTGACTCAATACGAGCAGTACTTC.

This clone showed up just once. V gene TRBV6-1 combines with J gene TRBJ2-3; a weak D match, TRBD2 (6 bases). With 1 base removed from V and 0 bases from J, the gap between germline ends came to 23 bases. Per germline, CDR1 MNHNS and CDR2 SASEGT. This CDR3 spans 20 amino acids. CDR3 sequence: CASSEVSLALESASTDTQYF. CDR3 nucleotide sequence: TGTGCCAGCAGTGAAGTCTCTCTAGCGCTAGAATCCGCTAGCACAGATACGCAGTATTTT.

This rearrangement joins TRBV27 to TRBJ2-7; D not certain. The germline CDR1 and CDR2 sequences are MNHEY and SMNVEV (reference sequence). V was pared by 3 bases and J by 6 bases, with 9 bases between. This CDR3 region has 12 residues. The chain's CDR3 is CASSFRDGEQYF. The CDR3 DNA follows: TGTGCCAGCAGTTTTAGAGACGGCGAGCAGTACTTC.

This chain uses TRBV5-1 with TRBJ1-2, with 9 bases lining up with TRBD1. CDR1 and CDR2 (germline): SGHRS, YFSETQ. With V trimmed by 0 bases and J by 4 bases, 4 bases remained unmatched. This CDR3 is 15 amino acids long. This chain's CDR3 is CASSLDRGQSYGYTF. In DNA form, the CDR3 reads TGCGCCAGCAGCTTGGACAGGGGGCAGTCCTATGGCTACACCTTC.

The genes are TRBV5-8 and TRBJ1-1, with D perhaps TRBD1 (5 bases). This CDR3 spans 13 amino acids. Germline lookup yields CDR1 SGHTS and CDR2 YDEGEE. V was trimmed by 5 bases and J by 8 bases, leaving 16 bases between them. CDR3 amino acids: CASRARGLAEAFF. The CDR3 bases are TGTGCCAGCAGAGCTCGGGGGTTGGCCGAAGCTTTCTTT.

The chain uses TRBV5-4 and TRBJ1-6, with D possibly matching TRBD1 (5 bases). There are 18 residues in the CDR3. Germline V lookup: CDR1 SGHNT, CDR2 YYREEE (reference sequence). Trimming left V 3 bases short and J 0 bases short, with 16 bases between. CDR3 sequence (DNA): TGTGCCAGCAGCTCCAGGGACCGTAGTACCTCCTATAATTCACCCCTCCACTTT. This sequence encodes CASSSRDRSTSYNSPLHF.

About this clone itself: Just one base apart from a much larger clone, this may be a read error. The genes are TRBV7-8 and TRBJ2-3, with D hard to call. This CDR3 spans 11 amino acids. Trimming took 5 bases from V and 2 from J, leaving 2 bases between them. Germline V gene lookup returns CDR1 SGHVS and CDR2 FQNEAQ. DNA of the CDR3: TGTGCCAGCAGCCACACAGATACGCAGTATTTT. This encodes CASSHTDTQYF.

This chain uses TRBV19 with TRBJ1-3; D unresolved. The CDR3 runs to 15 residues. Germline CDR1 is LNHDA and CDR2 is SQIVND (reference sequence). V was clipped by 0 bases and J by 0 bases, with 6 bases between them. CDR3 sequence reads: CASSIDGRSGNTIYF. CDR3 nucleotides: TGTGCCAGTAGTATAGACGGGCGCTCTGGAAACACCATATATTTT.

V is TRBV4-1 and J is TRBJ2-5; 8 bases are a match to TRBD1. Germline trimming cut 1 base from V and 2 bases from J; bases unmatched to any gene: 6. The CDR3 extends over 16 amino acids. The germline V gene has CDR1 MGHRA and CDR2 YSYEKL. The CDR3 bases are TGCGCCAGCAGCCAAGTTTCAGGGGGCGGTCAAGAGACCCAGTACTTC. Encoded protein: CASSQVSGGGQETQYF.

The J gene is TRBJ2-3, the V gene TRBV9, with D possibly being TRBD2 (6 bases). Germline assignment: CDR1 SGDLS and CDR2 YYNGEE. Trimming removed 3 bases from V and 0 bases from J, with 11 bases in between. The CDR3 totals 15 residues. CDR3 sequence: CASSDGGVSTDTQYF. CDR3 coding DNA: TGTGCCAGCAGCGATGGAGGGGTCAGCACAGATACGCAGTATTTT.

The table lists this clone with a few counts. This sequence joins TRBV15 and TRBJ2-7; D gene unclear. The CDR3 runs 13 residues. Looked up from germline, CDR1 is LNHNV and CDR2 is YYDKDF (reference sequence). The germline V and J ends were trimmed by 3 bases and 5 bases, with 11 bases remaining between them. The CDR3 loop is CATSSFGVNEQYF. The CDR3 DNA is TGTGCCACCAGCAGTTTTGGGGTGAACGAGCAGTACTTC.

This clone appeared a few times. The CDR3 DNA reads TGTGCCAGCAGCTTAACCCCTAGTGGAAAAAGGTACAATGAGCAGTTCTTC. This encodes CASSLTPSGKRYNEQFF. V usage is TRBV7-2 and J usage is TRBJ2-1; D is ambiguous. Germline V gives CDR1 SGHTA, CDR2 FQGNSA. Trimming took 2 bases from V and 4 from J, leaving 18 bases between them. The CDR3 is made up of 17 amino acids.